This T cell receptor (beta chain) derives from a study of T cells in Graves' hyperthyroidism and ophthalmopathy. A note on this clonotype: Its antigen is currently unknown.

The CDR3 regions of TCR beta were amplified from RNA transcripts. A set of HTBI primers served as the primers for a first-round RT-PCR of the TCR CDR3. TCRdb processed the multiplex PCR reads anew with MiXCR; each CDR3 protein has one entry. The sample contains around 580,000 distinct CDR3 sequences, approximately 44% of which appear only once. The definition of stable Graves' hyperthyroidism was no ophthalmopathy progression within 18 months. These patients, aged 18 to 65, had recently diagnosed hyperthyroidism lasting under 2 months. Orbital computed tomography, thyroid ultrasound, serum thyroxine and TRAb, and clinical symptoms together informed the diagnoses. Study outcomes and limitations: Within blood appeared most thyroid clonotypes that had expanded above 0.001.

The CDR3 is 17 amino acids. Unmatched junction bases numbered 8, after V lost 7 bases and J lost 2 bases. Germline V gene sequence: CDR1 SNHLY, CDR2 FYNNEI. The chain couples TRBV2 to TRBJ2-6, with TRBD2 matching 10 bases. Input material: peripheral blood or thyroid tissue (not recorded which). This sequence was found in a woman younger than 35 with Graves' hyperthyroidism. The CDR3, as DNA: TGTGCCAGCACCCTTCTAGCGGGGGCTACTGGGGCCAACGTCCTGACTTTC. Its protein product is CASTLLAGATGANVLTF.